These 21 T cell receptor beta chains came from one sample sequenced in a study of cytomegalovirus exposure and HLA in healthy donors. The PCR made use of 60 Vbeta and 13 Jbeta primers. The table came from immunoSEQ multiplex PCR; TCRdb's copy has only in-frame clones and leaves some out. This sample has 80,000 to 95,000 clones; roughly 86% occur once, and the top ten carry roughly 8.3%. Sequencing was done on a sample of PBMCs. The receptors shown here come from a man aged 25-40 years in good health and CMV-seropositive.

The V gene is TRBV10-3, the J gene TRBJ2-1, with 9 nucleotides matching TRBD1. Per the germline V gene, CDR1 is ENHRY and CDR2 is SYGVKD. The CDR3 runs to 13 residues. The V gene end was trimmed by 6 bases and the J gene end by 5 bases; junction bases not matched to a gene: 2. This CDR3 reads CAIRGQGHNEQFF. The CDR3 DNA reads TGTGCCATCAGGGGACAGGGCCACAATGAGCAGTTCTTC.

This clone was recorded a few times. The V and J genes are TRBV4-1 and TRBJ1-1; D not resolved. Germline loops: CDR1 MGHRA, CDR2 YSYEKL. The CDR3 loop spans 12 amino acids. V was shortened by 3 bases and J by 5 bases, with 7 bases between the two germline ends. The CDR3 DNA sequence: TGCGCCAGCAGCCACACAAAGACTGAAGCTTTCTTT. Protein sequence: CASSHTKTEAFF.

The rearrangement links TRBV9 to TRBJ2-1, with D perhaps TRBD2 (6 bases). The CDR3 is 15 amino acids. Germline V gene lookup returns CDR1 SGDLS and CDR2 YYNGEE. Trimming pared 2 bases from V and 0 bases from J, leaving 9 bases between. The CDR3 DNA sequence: TGTGCCAGCAGCGTCCCCGGGAGCTCCTACAATGAGCAGTTCTTC. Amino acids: CASSVPGSSYNEQFF.

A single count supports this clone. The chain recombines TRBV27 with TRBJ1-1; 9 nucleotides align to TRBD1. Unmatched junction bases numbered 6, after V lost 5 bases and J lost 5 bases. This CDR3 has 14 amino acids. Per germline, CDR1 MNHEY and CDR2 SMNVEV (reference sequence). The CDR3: CASSQQGARTEAFF. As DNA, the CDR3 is TGTGCCAGCAGTCAACAGGGGGCTCGGACTGAAGCTTTCTTT.

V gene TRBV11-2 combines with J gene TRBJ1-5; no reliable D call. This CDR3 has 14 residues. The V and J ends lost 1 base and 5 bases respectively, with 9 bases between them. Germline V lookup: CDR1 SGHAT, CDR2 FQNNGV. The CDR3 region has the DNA TGTGCCAGCAGCTTAGCCCCCGCAGATCAGCCCCAGCATTTT. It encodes CASSLAPADQPQHF.

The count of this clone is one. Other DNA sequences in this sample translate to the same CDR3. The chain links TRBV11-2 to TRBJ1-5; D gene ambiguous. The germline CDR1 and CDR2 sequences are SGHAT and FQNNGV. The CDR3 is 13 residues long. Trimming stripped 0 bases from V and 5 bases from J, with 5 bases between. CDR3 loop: CASSLDRDQPQHF. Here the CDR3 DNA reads TGTGCCAGCAGCTTAGATCGGGATCAGCCCCAGCATTTT.

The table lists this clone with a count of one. CDR3 region: CASSPGTSGVRETQYF. The CDR3, as DNA: TGTGCCAGCAGTCCGGGGACTAGCGGGGTTCGAGAGACCCAGTACTTC. The chain links TRBV6-6 to TRBJ2-5, with TRBD2 matching 13 bases. CDR1 MNHNY and CDR2 SVGAGI come from the germline V gene (reference sequence). The trim removed 5 bases at V and 4 bases at J, leaving 7 bases unmatched. The CDR3 covers 16 residues.

The CDR3 region has the DNA TGTGCCAGCAGCTTAGCGGGGACTAGCGGGGGAGGTGAGCAGTTCTTC. It translates to CASSLAGTSGGGEQFF. J is TRBJ2-1 and V is TRBV11-2; 14 bases fit TRBD2. Germline assignment: CDR1 SGHAT and CDR2 FQNNGV. With V trimmed by 1 base and J by 9 bases, 5 bases remained unmatched. This CDR3 has 16 amino acids.

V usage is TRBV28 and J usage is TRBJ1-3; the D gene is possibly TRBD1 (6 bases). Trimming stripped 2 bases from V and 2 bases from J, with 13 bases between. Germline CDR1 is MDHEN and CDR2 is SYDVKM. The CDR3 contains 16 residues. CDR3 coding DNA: TGTGCCAGCAGTTTAGGGGACAATCCTCCTGGAAACACCATATATTTT. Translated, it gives CASSLGDNPPGNTIYF.

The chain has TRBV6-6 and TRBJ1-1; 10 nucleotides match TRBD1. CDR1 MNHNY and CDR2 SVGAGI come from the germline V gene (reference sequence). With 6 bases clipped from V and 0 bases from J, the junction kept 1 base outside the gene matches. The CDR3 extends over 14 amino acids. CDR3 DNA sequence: TGTGCCAGCAGGGACAGGGGGTTGAACACTGAAGCTTTCTTT. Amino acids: CASRDRGLNTEAFF.

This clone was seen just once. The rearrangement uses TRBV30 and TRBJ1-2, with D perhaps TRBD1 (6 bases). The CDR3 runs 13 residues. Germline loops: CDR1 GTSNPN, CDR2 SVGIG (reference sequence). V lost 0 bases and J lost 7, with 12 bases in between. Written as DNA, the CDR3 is TGTGCCTGGAGTGTACGGTCAGGGGTTGGCTACACCTTC. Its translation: CAWSVRSGVGYTF.

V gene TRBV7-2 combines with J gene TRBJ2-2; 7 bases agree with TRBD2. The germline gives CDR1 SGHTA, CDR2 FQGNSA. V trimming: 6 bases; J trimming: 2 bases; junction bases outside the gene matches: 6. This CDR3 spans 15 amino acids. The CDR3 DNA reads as TGTGCCAGCAGAAGAGCGGGGCTTAACACCGGGGAGCTGTTTTTT. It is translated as CASRRAGLNTGELFF.

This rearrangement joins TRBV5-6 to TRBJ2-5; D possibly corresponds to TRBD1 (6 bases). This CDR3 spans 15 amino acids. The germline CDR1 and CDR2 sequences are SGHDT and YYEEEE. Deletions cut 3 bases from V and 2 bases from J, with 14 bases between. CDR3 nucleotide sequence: TGTGCCAGCAGCTGGGGGACGGGACAACAAGAGACCCAGTACTTC. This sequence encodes CASSWGTGQQETQYF.

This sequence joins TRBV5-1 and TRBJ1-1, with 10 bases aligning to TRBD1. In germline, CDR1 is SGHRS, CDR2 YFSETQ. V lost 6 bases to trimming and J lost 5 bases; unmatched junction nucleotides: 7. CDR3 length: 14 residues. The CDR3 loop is CASTRQGASTEAFF. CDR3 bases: TGCGCCAGCACACGACAGGGGGCGTCGACTGAAGCTTTCTTT. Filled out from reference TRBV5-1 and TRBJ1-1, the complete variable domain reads KAGVTQTPRYLIKTRGQQVTLSCSPISGHRSVSWYQQTPGQGLQFLFEYFSETQRNKGNFPGRFSGRQFSNSRSEMNVSTLELGDSALYLCASTRQGASTEAFFGQGTRLTVV.

CDR3 DNA sequence: TGTGCCAGTGGTGGACTGGTTGGCTACACCTTC. This sequence encodes CASGGLVGYTF. The V gene is TRBV19, the J gene TRBJ1-2; D is unclear. Trimming cost V 8 bases and J 7 bases, with 11 bases left between them. CDR1 is LNHDA and CDR2 is SQIVND in the germline V gene (reference sequence). The CDR3 totals 11 residues.

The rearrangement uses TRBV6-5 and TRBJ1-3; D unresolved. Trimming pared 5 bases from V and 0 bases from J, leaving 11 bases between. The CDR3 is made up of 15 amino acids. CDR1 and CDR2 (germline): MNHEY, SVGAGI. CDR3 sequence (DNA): TGTGCCAGCAGTAAGTTCCGGAGCTCTGGAAACACCATATATTTT. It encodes CASSKFRSSGNTIYF.

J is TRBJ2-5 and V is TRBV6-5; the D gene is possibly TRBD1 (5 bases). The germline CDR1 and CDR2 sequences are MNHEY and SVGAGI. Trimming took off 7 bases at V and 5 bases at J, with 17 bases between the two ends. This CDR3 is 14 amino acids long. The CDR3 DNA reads TGTGCCAGCAAATCGCAGGGCCATCGGGAGACCCAGTACTTC. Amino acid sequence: CASKSQGHRETQYF.

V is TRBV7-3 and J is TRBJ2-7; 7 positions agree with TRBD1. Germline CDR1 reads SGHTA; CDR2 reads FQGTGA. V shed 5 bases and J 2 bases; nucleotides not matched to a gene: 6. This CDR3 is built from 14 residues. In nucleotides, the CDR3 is TGTGCCAGCAGCCCCCCGGACAGGCCCTACGAGCAGTACTTC. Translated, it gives CASSPPDRPYEQYF.

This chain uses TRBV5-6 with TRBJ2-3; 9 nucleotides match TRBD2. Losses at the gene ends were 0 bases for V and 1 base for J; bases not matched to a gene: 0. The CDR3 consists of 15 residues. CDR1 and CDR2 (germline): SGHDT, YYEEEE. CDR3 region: CASSLGLAGTDTQYF. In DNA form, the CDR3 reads TGTGCCAGCAGCTTGGGACTAGCGGGCACAGATACGCAGTATTTT. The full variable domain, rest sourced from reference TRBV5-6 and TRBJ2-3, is DAGVTQSPTHLIKTRGQQVTLRCSPKSGHDTVSWYQQALGQGPQFIFQYYEEEERQRGNFPDRFSGHQFPNYSSELNVNALLLGDSALYLCASSLGLAGTDTQYFGPGTRLTVL.

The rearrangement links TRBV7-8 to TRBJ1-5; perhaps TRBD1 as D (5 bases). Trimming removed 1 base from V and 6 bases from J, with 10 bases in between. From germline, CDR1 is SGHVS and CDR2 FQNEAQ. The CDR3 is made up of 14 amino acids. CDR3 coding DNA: TGTGCCAGCAGCTTAGGGCAGGGAGGTCAGCCCCAGCATTTT. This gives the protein CASSLGQGGQPQHF.

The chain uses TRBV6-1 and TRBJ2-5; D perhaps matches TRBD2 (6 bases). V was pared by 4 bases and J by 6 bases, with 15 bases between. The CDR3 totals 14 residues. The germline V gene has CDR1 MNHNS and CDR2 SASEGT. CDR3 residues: CASSGGLDPQTQYF. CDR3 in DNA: TGTGCCAGCAGTGGGGGACTCGATCCTCAGACCCAGTACTTC.